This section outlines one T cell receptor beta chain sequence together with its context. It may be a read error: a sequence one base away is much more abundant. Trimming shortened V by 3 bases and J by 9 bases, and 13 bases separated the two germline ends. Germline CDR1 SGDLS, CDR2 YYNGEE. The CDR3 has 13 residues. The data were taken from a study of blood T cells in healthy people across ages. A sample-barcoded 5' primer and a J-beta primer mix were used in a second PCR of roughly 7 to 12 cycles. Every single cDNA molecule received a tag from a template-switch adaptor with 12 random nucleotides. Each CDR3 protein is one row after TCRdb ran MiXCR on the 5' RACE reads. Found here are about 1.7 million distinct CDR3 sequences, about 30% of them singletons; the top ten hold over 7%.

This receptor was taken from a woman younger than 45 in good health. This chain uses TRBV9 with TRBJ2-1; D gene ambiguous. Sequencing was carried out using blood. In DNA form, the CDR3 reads TGTGCCAGCAGCGCATTCCATGGTGGTGAGCAGTTCTTC. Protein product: CASSAFHGGEQFF.